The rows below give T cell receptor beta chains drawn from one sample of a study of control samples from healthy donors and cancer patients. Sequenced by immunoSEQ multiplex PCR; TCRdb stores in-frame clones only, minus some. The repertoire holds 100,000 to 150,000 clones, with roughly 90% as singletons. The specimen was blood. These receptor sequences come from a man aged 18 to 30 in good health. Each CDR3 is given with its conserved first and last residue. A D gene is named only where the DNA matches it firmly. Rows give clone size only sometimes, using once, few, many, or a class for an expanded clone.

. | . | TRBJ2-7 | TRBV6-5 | TGTGCCAGCATGAGGGGGGCCTACGAGCAGTACTTC | CASMRGAYEQYF
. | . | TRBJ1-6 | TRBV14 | TGTGCCAGCAGCCAACAGATGAAGGGTCTCTCCTATAATTCACCCCTCCACTTT | CASSQQMKGLSYNSPLHF
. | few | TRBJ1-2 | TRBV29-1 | TGCAGCGTTGACAGGACAGCTAAGCCTGGCTATGGCTACACCTTC | CSVDRTAKPGYGYTF
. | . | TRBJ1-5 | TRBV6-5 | TGTGCCAGCAGTCCGACAGACAATCAGCCCCAGCATTTT | CASSPTDNQPQHF
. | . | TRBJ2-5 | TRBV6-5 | TGTGCCAGCCTTAAGAGGGGACAAGAGACCCAGTACTTC | CASLKRGQETQYF
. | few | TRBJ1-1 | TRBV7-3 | TGTGCCAGCAGCTTAAAAGGGCAGAGAACTGAAGCTTTCTTT | CASSLKGQRTEAFF
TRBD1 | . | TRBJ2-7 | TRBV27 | TGTGCCAGCAGTCTACAGGGGAGCTCCTACGAGCAGTACTTC | CASSLQGSSYEQYF
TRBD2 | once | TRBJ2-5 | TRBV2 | TGTGCCAGCAGTGAAAGGGCCGGGAGGGCGATTGAGACCCAGTACTTC | CASSERAGRAIETQYF
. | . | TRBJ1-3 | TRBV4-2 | TGTGCCAGCAGCCAAGTAGGCTTTCCTCCCTCTGGAAACACCATATATTTT | CASSQVGFPPSGNTIYF
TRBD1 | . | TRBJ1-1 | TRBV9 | TGTGCCAGCAGCGGAAACAGGGGGTCCACTGAAGCTTTCTTT | CASSGNRGSTEAFF
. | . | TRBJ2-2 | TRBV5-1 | TGCGCCAGCAGCCCGACAGTGGGGCTAGTCGGGGAGCTGTTTTTT | CASSPTVGLVGELFF
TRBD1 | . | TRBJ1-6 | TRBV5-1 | TGCGCCAGCAGCTTGGTAGGACAGGGACGGGCTGATGCGAATTCACCCCTCCACTTT | CASSLVGQGRADANSPLHF
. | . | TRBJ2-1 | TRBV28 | TGTGCCAGCAGTCCTAGGGACTCCCTCTACAATGAGCAGTTCTTC | CASSPRDSLYNEQFF
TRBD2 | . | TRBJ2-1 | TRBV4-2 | TGTGCCAGCAGCCCCCGGGGACGGGAGGCGGACAATGAGCAGTTCTTC | CASSPRGREADNEQFF
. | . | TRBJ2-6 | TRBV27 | TGTGCCGCAGGGGCAGGGGCTAGCTCTGGGGCCAACGTCCTGACTTTC | CAAGAGASSGANVLTF
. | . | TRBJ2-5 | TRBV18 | TGTGCCAGCTCACCCCGGGACTCCTGGGAGACCCAGTACTTC | CASSPRDSWETQYF
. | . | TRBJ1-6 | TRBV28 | TGTGCCAGCAGACGGGTCTCCTATAATTCACCCCTCCACTTT | CASRRVSYNSPLHF
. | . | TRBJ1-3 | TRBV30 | TGTGCCTGGAGTGTCGGGGCTAGAAACACCATATATTTT | CAWSVGARNTIYF
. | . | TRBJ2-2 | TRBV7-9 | TGTGCCAGCAGCTTAGGGAGCGGGACAGCCACCGGGGAGCTGTTTTTT | CASSLGSGTATGELFF
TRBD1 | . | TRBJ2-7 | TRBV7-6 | TGTGCCAGCAGCTTAGGCGGGCGGGGACAGGGCGCAGGTGAGCAGTACTTC | CASSLGGRGQGAGEQYF
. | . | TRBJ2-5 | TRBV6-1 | TGTGCCAGCAGTGAAGGGGCGTCGGCGGGATCAGAGACCCAGTACTTC | CASSEGASAGSETQYF
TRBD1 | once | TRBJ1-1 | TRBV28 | TGTGCCAGCAGTGCTAACAGGGGTGGAGCTTTCTTT | CASSANRGGAFF
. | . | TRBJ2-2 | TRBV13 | TGTGCCAGCAGCTCTCGGGTCCCCGGGGACACCGGGGAGCTGTTTTTT | CASSSRVPGDTGELFF
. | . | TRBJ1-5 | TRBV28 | TGTGCCAGCAGTCCGACGAATCAGCCCCAGCATTTT | CASSPTNQPQHF
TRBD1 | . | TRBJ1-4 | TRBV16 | TGTGCCAGCAGCCAATTTGGGACAGGGGGAGAAAAACTGTTTTTT | CASSQFGTGGEKLFF
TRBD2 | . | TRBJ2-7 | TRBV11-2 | TGTGCCAGCAGCTTCTCCCAGGGAGGGAGCGGTTACGAGCAGTACTTC | CASSFSQGGSGYEQYF
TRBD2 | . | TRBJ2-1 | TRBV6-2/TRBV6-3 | TGTGCCAGCAGTTACTCTGCGGGAGGTTCCTACAATGAGCAGTTCTTC | CASSYSAGGSYNEQFF
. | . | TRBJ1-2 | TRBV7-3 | TGTGCCAGCAGCCCCTTTGGACATCCGTCATCTAACTATGGCTACACCTTC | CASSPFGHPSSNYGYTF
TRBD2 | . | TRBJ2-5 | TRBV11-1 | TGTGCCAGCAGCTCGACAGCGGGAGTAGCGGGGGAGACCCAGTACTTC | CASSSTAGVAGETQYF
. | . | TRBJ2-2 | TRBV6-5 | TGTGCCAGCAAGGAGTTTTGGGGCGGGGAGCTGTTTTTT | CASKEFWGGELFF
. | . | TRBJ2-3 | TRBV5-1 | TGCGCCAGCAGCATCCCCGACAGCACAGATACGCAGTATTTT | CASSIPDSTDTQYF
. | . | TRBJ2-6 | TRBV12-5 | TGTGCTAGTGGTTTCGGGGACTTCCTATCTGGGGCCAACGTCCTGACTTTC | CASGFGDFLSGANVLTF
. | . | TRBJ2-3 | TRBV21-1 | TGTGCCTCCGTCTTCACAAGCACAGATACGCAGTATTTT | CASVFTSTDTQYF
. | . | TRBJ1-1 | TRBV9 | TGTGCCAGCAGCCCAGAGGGTGGCATGAACACTGAAGCTTTCTTT | CASSPEGGMNTEAFF
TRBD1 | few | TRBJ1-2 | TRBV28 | TGTGCCAGCAGCCAATCGGGAGGGGGCGGCTATGGCTACACCTTC | CASSQSGGGGYGYTF
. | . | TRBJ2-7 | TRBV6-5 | TGTGCCAGCAGTTACTCCGGGAGCCCCGCCGAGCAGTACTTC | CASSYSGSPAEQYF
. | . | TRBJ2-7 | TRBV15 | TGTGCCACCAGCAGAGATCCCCCGGGGGAGTCGACCTCCTACGAGCAGTACTTC | CATSRDPPGESTSYEQYF
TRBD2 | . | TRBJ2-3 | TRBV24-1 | TGTGCCACCAGTGATCAACTAGCGGGAGGAACAGATACGCAGTATTTT | CATSDQLAGGTDTQYF
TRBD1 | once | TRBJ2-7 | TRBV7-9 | TGTGCCAGCAGCGGCCCAAGGCAGGGGGCCTACGAGCAGTACTTC | CASSGPRQGAYEQYF
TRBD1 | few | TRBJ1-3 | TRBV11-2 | TGTGCCAGCACCAACGTGGGACAGGGTGAGGGAAACACCATATATTTT | CASTNVGQGEGNTIYF
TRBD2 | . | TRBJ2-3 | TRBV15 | TGTGCCACCAGCAGAGACGGGAGGGGTGGTACAGATACGCAGTATTTT | CATSRDGRGGTDTQYF